This T cell receptor beta chain was recorded in a study of cytomegalovirus exposure and HLA in healthy donors (dated by TCRdb to about 2017). With respect to the entire study: An earlier analysis of under 600 of the donors reported 250 to 300 Gb of sequence data and roughly 110 million unique TCR beta sequences from 150 million to 200 million T cells. Roughly 300 gigabases of sequencing data and tens of millions of unique TCR sequences were included in an early release covering over 600 HLA-typed donors. Among the roughly 430 genotyped donors, roughly 80% belonged to the genetic ancestry cluster associated with self-reported Caucasian donors. The study aimed to test whether cataloging public T cell receptors could reveal signatures of past pathogen exposure. The study used immunosequencing to profile the T cell repertoires of 600 to 850 subjects and linked those repertoires to cytomegalovirus serostatus. Along with the approximately 620-subject first cohort, a separate validation cohort of over 90 different subjects was used. The study combined high-throughput TCR immunosequencing, statistical association of individual TCRs with disease status, and machine learning to predict cytomegalovirus infection status. A later analysis re-analyzed previously published TCR beta repertoires from 600 to 850 donors and added high-resolution HLA genotyping to study TCR occurrence patterns. Rather than drawing on any new phenotypic data, the later analysis identified candidate immune exposures from TCR beta sequences and the way those sequences occurred across donors. In an earlier analysis of several hundred of the donors, high-throughput TCR beta sequencing was used to judge whether each TCR beta V gene segment behaved as functional or pseudogenic. Alongside the repertoire data, information on donor age, sex, ethnicity and CMV serostatus was compiled. A later genetic analysis took genome-wide SNP genotypes for about three fifths of the 666 donors and used that subset as a discovery cohort. Every repertoire in the discovery cohort had been generated on one and the same sequencing platform. HLA typing covered class I and class II loci at four-digit resolution. Typing coverage varied by locus: about 620-630 donors for A, B, C, DRB1 and DQB1; around 560 for DQA1; more than 600 for DPA1; around 450 for DPB1. Roughly five DR-DQ haplotypes were handled as single units for association and clustering, since linkage in the cohort was strong. Among 350 to 400 genotyped donors of the cohort, an average of approximately 240,000 unique TCR beta nucleotide sequences were sequenced per donor, 15% to 20% of them non-productive. General conclusions and limits of the study: In an earlier analysis of some 540 of the donors, most TCR beta V segments appeared in productive rearrangements about 87% or about 30% of the time, broadly matching IMGT annotations. When HLA alleles, especially DR and DQ, strongly co-occurred, TCR associations were difficult to assign to individual alleles. For the cohort, immune exposure information was limited to CMV serostatus. The authors suggested that the approach could potentially be extended to other disease states and immunological phenotypes. According to a later analysis, parvovirus B19, influenza, CMV and Epstein-Barr virus appeared linked to several top co-occurrence clusters. The classifier was reported to diagnose cytomegalovirus status with high specificity and sensitivity in both the original cohort and the validation cohort. In a later analysis, TCR association rates were found to vary across HLA loci, with the most associated TCRs seen for DRB1 alleles and the fewest for HLA-C alleles. Because HLA typing was missing for some donors at each locus, association tests included only the typed subset. Only TCR beta chains were sequenced in this cohort, and the absence of alpha or paired-chain data limited detectable features. A group of highly shared sequence variants was considered likely to be a technical artifact of the sequencing pipeline. Compared with the 666-donor mean, donors in an Asian-associated ancestry cluster had fewer N-insertions in productive TCRs, according to a later genetic analysis. The study gave a list of under 200 TCR beta chains associated with cytomegalovirus. Sequencing depth was assumed to be roughly uniform across donors in the presence/absence analyses, though that assumption may not hold. A further reported finding was that TCR beta sequences accurately predicted the HLA-A and HLA-B alleles for most subjects in the first cohort. Most TCR sequences were seen in very few donors, while some public TCRs were found in many individuals. Correlated functional status among segregating V segments might reflect linkage disequilibrium, but an unknown experimental factor could not be ruled out. According to a later analysis, most CMV-associated TCR beta chains appeared to be HLA-restricted, and the HLA associations seemed to be driven largely by CMV exposure. Some IMGT-functional V segments, including TRBV6-2 and TRBV6-3, could not be distinguished by the 87-base-pair reads and were therefore excluded. In vitro tests confirmed that a few of the cytomegalovirus-associated TCR beta chains recognize cytomegalovirus antigens. In a later analysis, HLA-associated TCR beta chains were found to be more clonally expanded and to have lower generation probabilities than equally common non-associated chains. In a later analysis, 15,000 to 20,000 TCR beta sequences were associated with specific HLA alleles at a false discovery rate of 0.05. V-gene and J-gene trimming of TCR beta chains was associated with a missense DCLRE1C variant in a later genetic analysis, and the association was replicated in an independent cohort. Because counts were too low, approximately 15 rarely observed V segments, including chromosome 9 orphons, were excluded from the earlier analysis of 587 of the donors.

Note on this clone: Its antigen is still unknown.

Trimming costs V 6 bases and J 1 base, and their ends lie 16 bases apart. There are 16 amino acids in the CDR3, from cysteine to phenylalanine inclusive. This entry keeps only the CDR3 DNA: 48 bases, framed from base 1. Via the germline V gene (reference sequence), CDR1 is LNHDA and CDR2 SQIVND. The library came from the immunoSEQ multiplex PCR assay. For the multiplex PCR, a mixture combining 60 forward primers for TCR Vbeta segments and 13 reverse primers for TCR Jbeta segments was used. The CDR3 region of rearranged TCR beta genes was amplified from genomic DNA with a multiplex PCR assay. The amplified TCR beta libraries were sequenced on the Illumina HiSeq System as 87-base-pair reads. Per the original workflow: Across the 670 or so repertoires, a later analysis counted roughly 84 million unique TCR beta chains, around 11 million of which were shared by at least two donors. Raw reads were error-corrected and collapsed into unique sequences with a nearest-neighbor algorithm that merged closely related sequences to remove PCR and sequencing errors. Alignment of CDR3 sequences to IMGT reference sequences was used to assign V, D and J gene segments. For a sequence to be retained, at least a six-nucleotide match to both a V gene segment and a J gene segment was required. Rearrangements were called productive when the CDR3 lacked stop codons and stayed in frame with V and J; all others were non-productive. CDR3 was defined by IMGT convention, running from the second conserved V-encoded cysteine to the conserved J-encoded phenylalanine. The earlier analysis of some 550 of the donors excluded any sequence lacking an unambiguous match to a single V gene segment. An earlier analysis of a few hundred of the donors called V segments functional above 56.7% productive rearrangements and segregating when the between-donor standard deviation exceeded 5%. A statistical classification framework was built for diagnosing cytomegalovirus status from the catalog of TCR beta chain sequences. In a later analysis, TCR nucleotide sequences were compared against IMGT/GENE-DB human TR gene sequences so that V and J genes could be assigned. Using the TCRdist pipeline, a later analysis assigned CDR3 sequences along with most-parsimonious VDJ recombination scenarios. In a later analysis, each TCR beta chain was defined by its CDR3 amino acid sequence together with its V-gene family, and reads without a unique V-gene family were excluded. A later analysis removed 550 to 700 highly shared, low-generation-probability nucleotide sequences to deal with suspected cross-contamination and a sequencing artifact. In a later analysis, a clonal expansion index was calculated for each public chain from normalized within-repertoire ranks of inferred template counts. In a later analysis, generation probabilities were computed with a VDJ recombination model fitted to out-of-frame rearrangements, and the resulting probabilities were checked against IGoR. In a later analysis, TCR-TCR, TCR-HLA and TCR-CMV co-occurrence was scored with hypergeometric tests, and a repertoire-size bias correction was applied to TCR pairs. In a later analysis, false discovery rates were estimated by permuting HLA or CMV assignments 20 times. A later analysis grouped co-occurring TCRs with DBSCAN, adding TCRdist sequence similarity when clustering within HLA-allele-positive subsets. Repertoires with fewer than 30,000 or more than 120,000 public chains were left out of co-occurrence clustering, as were a handful of repertoires with anomalous nucleotide sharing. TCRdb retrieved this table from immuneACCESS and kept in-frame rearrangements only. Not all clones are present; in checked studies, unresolved V genes account for under half, and no reason is known for the remainder. The V and J calls and clone size come from that table; D and trimming were worked out from the DNA. The data table for this sample lists about 100,000 clones. Approximately 6% of the sample comes from the top ten.

In total, just over 650 healthy bone marrow donors made up the cohort. Cohort members were all nominally healthy when sampled, although unrecorded immune exposures were likely present. The donor was CMV seropositive and belonged to the group of about 290 seropositive cohort members. Every donor gave a peripheral blood sample, and the peripheral blood mononuclear cells from that sample were used for TCR beta sequencing. Genomic DNA was extracted from the blood cell samples with the Qiagen DNeasy Blood Extraction Kit. The sequence derives from a girl aged 10 to 17 in good health and CMV-seropositive. Sequencing was carried out using PBMCs. The chain was built from TRBV19 and TRBJ2-4; the D gene is perhaps TRBD2, from 6 matching bases. The DNA sequence follows: TGTGCCAGTAGCTGGAGGAGGGTGGCGGCCAAAAACATTCAGTACTTC. Translated, it gives CASSWRRVAAKNIQYF.